Below, 18 T cell receptor beta chains from the same sample are listed, as sequenced in a study of CD8 T cells in ankylosing spondylitis. MiXCR, run by TCRdb on the 5' RACE reads, gives a single entry per CDR3 protein. The table includes more than 400,000 distinct CDR3 sequences, about 5% detected once. Study-wide points: Ankylosing spondylitis blood appeared to be characterized by a TCR beta motif of several highly homologous variants.

These receptors have no identified antigens. Material: blood, either unsorted or a sorted T cell fraction (not recorded which). The receptors originated from a male donor with ankylosing spondylitis.

This clonotype was counted many times. The CDR3: CASSFRGGSRYNEQFF. The CDR3 region has the DNA TGTGCCAGCAGCTTTCGTGGGGGTTCGAGGTACAATGAGCAGTTCTTC. The chain uses TRBV7-3 and TRBJ2-1, with D tentatively TRBD1 or TRBD2 (5 bases each). Germline CDR1 reads SGHTA; CDR2 reads FQGTGA. This CDR3 is 16 amino acids long. V was pared by 3 bases and J by 4 bases, with 16 bases between.

This clonotype was seen more than once but under ten times. V usage is TRBV7-6 and J usage is TRBJ2-5, with D maybe TRBD1 (6 bases). The V end was cut by 6 bases, the J end by 5 bases, with 13 bases between. CDR1 is SGHVS and CDR2 is FNYEAQ in the germline V gene. This CDR3 has 13 amino acids. In DNA form, the CDR3 reads TGTGCCAGCAGAGCACAGGGTATGGAGACCCAGTACTTC. It codes for CASRAQGMETQYF.

This clonotype was found many times. The chain uses TRBV4-1 and TRBJ2-1, with 16 bases identical to TRBD2. This CDR3 has 20 amino acids. Germline CDR1 reads MGHRA; CDR2 reads YSYEKL. V gave up 3 bases and J gave up 0 bases; unmatched junction bases: 8. The CDR3 sequence: CASSHLGLAGGVGSYNEQFF. DNA of the CDR3: TGCGCCAGCAGCCACTTGGGACTAGCGGGAGGGGTGGGCTCCTACAATGAGCAGTTCTTC.

This clonotype was recorded many times. J is TRBJ2-1 and V is TRBV11-2; D perhaps matches TRBD2 (6 bases). The V end was cut by 5 bases, the J end by 7 bases, with 18 bases between. Germline V CDR1 and CDR2: SGHAT, FQNNGV. The CDR3 runs to 15 residues. DNA for the CDR3: TGTGCCAGCAGCCCCCCCTCGGGAGAAAGGAATGAGCAGTTCTTC. Translating gives CASSPPSGERNEQFF.

This clonotype showed up many times. This rearrangement joins TRBV29-1 to TRBJ2-1, with 13 bases matching TRBD2. J lost 2 bases, V lost 7 bases, and 5 bases had no gene match. The CDR3 has 15 amino acids. The germline V gene has CDR1 SQVTM and CDR2 ANQGSEA. CDR3 nucleotides: TGCAGCGAGGGACTAGCGGGGTCGACCTACAATGAGCAGTTCTTC. Its protein product is CSEGLAGSTYNEQFF.

About this clonotype itself: A read error may be the cause here, since a much bigger clone is one base away. The conserved final phenylalanine or tryptophan is absent from the CDR3, which likely points to a read error. The chain joins TRBV7-3 to TRBJ2-1; weak D call: TRBD2 (7 bases). Trimming shortened V by 5 bases and J by 0 bases, and 14 bases separated the two germline ends. This CDR3 spans 16 amino acids. Germline CDR1 reads SGHTA; CDR2 reads FQGTGA. CDR3 protein: CASSPGGPLSYNEQFL. CDR3 nucleotides: TGTGCCAGCAGCCCCGGGGGGCCCCTCTCCTACAATGAGCAGTTCCTC.

At least ten counts were recorded for this clonotype. V gene TRBV4-2 combines with J gene TRBJ1-2, with D unresolved. CDR1 LGHNA and CDR2 YNFKEQ come from the germline V gene. CDR3 length equals 15 residues. V gave up 0 bases and J gave up 1 base, with 9 bases separating them. In DNA, the CDR3 is TGTGCCAGCAGCCAAGAAGGCAGACTTAACTATGGCTACACCTTC. Its translation is CASSQEGRLNYGYTF.

This clonotype was seen repeatedly, ten times or more. The chain combines TRBV29-1 with TRBJ1-2, with D perhaps TRBD1 (6 bases). V lost 1 base, J lost 4 bases, and 22 bases lay in between. There are 17 residues in the CDR3. Germline assignment: CDR1 SQVTM and CDR2 ANQGSEA. Here the CDR3 reads CSVEGHLLQGWRYGYTF. In DNA, the CDR3 is TGCAGCGTTGAAGGCCACCTTCTACAGGGTTGGCGCTATGGCTACACCTTC. Variable domain in full (rest from reference TRBV29-1 and TRBJ1-2): SAVISQKPSRDICQRGTSLTIQCQVDSQVTMMFWYRQQPGQSLTLIATANQGSEATYESGFVIDKFPISRPNLTFSTLTVSNMSPEDSSIYLCSVEGHLLQGWRYGYTFGSGTRLTVV.

This clonotype was seen ten or more times. The chain links TRBV6-1 to TRBJ2-2, with 15 bases fitting TRBD2. The CDR3 runs to 17 residues. The J segment lost 7 bases and the V segment lost 6 bases, leaving 9 bases of the junction unmatched. From germline, CDR1 is MNHNS and CDR2 SASEGT. The CDR3 coding sequence is TGTGCCAGCAGCAGAGGGACTAGCGGGGGGATAGGCGGGGAGCTGTTTTTT. Its protein product is CASSRGTSGGIGGELFF.

The rearrangement links TRBV7-2 to TRBJ2-5, with 9 bases identical to TRBD1. The ends lost 5 bases at V and 5 bases at J; junction bases unmatched: 6. The CDR3 totals 14 residues. Per the germline V gene, CDR1 is SGHTA and CDR2 is FQGNSA. The CDR3 spells CASSQGTGMETQYF. CDR3 sequence (DNA): TGTGCCAGCAGCCAGGGGACAGGGATGGAGACCCAGTACTTC.

This clonotype was seen many times. CDR3 DNA: TGCAGTGCTACACATCAACAGCTAAACACTGAAGCTTTCTTT. Protein sequence: CSATHQQLNTEAFF. The chain has TRBV20-1 and TRBJ1-1; D is uncertain. The ends were cut back, 4 bases at V and 2 bases at J, with 14 bases in the middle. CDR1 and CDR2 from the germline V gene are DFQATT and SNEGSKA (reference sequence). The CDR3 spans 14 residues.

This clonotype appeared many times. CDR3: CASSSLAGGLQETQYF. DNA of the CDR3: TGTGCCAGCAGCTCCTTAGCGGGAGGGCTCCAAGAGACCCAGTACTTC. The chain is built from TRBV11-2 and TRBJ2-5; 11 bases are a match to TRBD2. The CDR3 loop spans 16 amino acids. Germline V gene sequence: CDR1 SGHAT, CDR2 FQNNGV. The ends lost 4 bases at V and 1 base at J; junction bases unmatched: 5.

Many counts were recorded for this clonotype. The chain couples TRBV20-1 to TRBJ1-5; D is unresolved. This CDR3 has 15 residues. V was trimmed by 0 bases and J by 0 bases, leaving 9 bases between them. Germline V gene sequence: CDR1 DFQATT, CDR2 SNEGSKA (reference sequence). CDR3 sequence: CSAREFGDSNQPQHF. The DNA for the CDR3 is TGCAGTGCTAGAGAATTCGGAGATAGCAATCAGCCCCAGCATTTT.

This clonotype was detected many times. The chain is built from TRBV28 and TRBJ2-7, with TRBD2 matching 7 bases. The V segment lost 5 bases and the J segment 3 bases; nucleotides outside the gene matches: 7. Germline V gene lookup returns CDR1 MDHEN and CDR2 SYDVKM. The CDR3 is 14 residues long. The CDR3, as DNA: TGTGCCAGCAGTCAGCGGGGCTTGGTCTACGAGCAGTACTTC. It codes for CASSQRGLVYEQYF. Together with reference TRBV28 and TRBJ2-7, the CDR3 gives the full variable domain: DVKVTQSSRYLVKRTGEKVFLECVQDMDHENMFWYRQDPGLGLRLIYFSYDVKMKEKGDIPEGYSVSREKKERFSLILESASTNQTSMYLCASSQRGLVYEQYFGPGTRLTVT.

This clonotype was seen at least ten times. The chain employs TRBV28 and TRBJ2-1; maybe TRBD2 (6 bases). The CDR3 extends over 16 amino acids. CDR1 MDHEN and CDR2 SYDVKM come from the germline V gene. Between the trimmed V and J ends, which lost 6 bases and 1 base, there was a span of 16 bases. Here the CDR3 reads CASSPLAFGSYNEQFF. The CDR3 region has the DNA TGTGCCAGCAGCCCTCTAGCGTTCGGGTCCTACAATGAGCAGTTCTTC.

This clonotype showed up many times. This chain joins TRBV20-1 and TRBJ2-7, with 9 bases that match TRBD1. The junction had 8 bases not matched to a gene; V was cut back by 4 bases and J by 7 bases. CDR3 length: 13 amino acids. CDR1 and CDR2 (germline): DFQATT, SNEGSKA (reference sequence). CDR3 in DNA: TGCAGTGCTAACCAACAGGGGGCGAGTGAGCAGTACTTC. It yields the protein CSANQQGASEQYF.

This clonotype was seen ten or more times. The CDR3 sequence: CASSPRVGSSNQPQHF. The DNA for the CDR3 is TGTGCCAGCTCACCAAGGGTCGGATCATCCAATCAGCCCCAGCATTTT. The J gene is TRBJ1-5, the V gene TRBV18; no definite D call. The CDR3 runs to 16 residues. Trimming removed 2 bases at V and 3 bases at J, with 14 bases between. From germline, CDR1 is KGHSH and CDR2 LQKENI.

As for this clonotype: A much larger clone is a single base away; this may be a read error. V gene TRBV4-2 combines with J gene TRBJ2-3; 8 nucleotides match TRBD2. CDR3 size: 15 residues. V was pared by 4 bases and J by 3 bases, with 6 bases of the junction left unmatched. The V gene's germline CDR1 is LGHNA and CDR2 YNFKEQ. CDR3 protein: CASSRGTRVTDTQYF. The CDR3 DNA reads TGTGCCAGCAGCCGGGGGACTAGAGTAACAGATACGCAGTATTTT.